Listed below are T cell receptor beta chains from one sample, sequenced in a study of cytomegalovirus exposure and HLA in healthy donors. Repertoires were generated with immunoSEQ multiplex PCR, while TCRdb's copy carries only in-frame clones and drops some. Seen here are about 160,000 clones, around 84% observed once, and the top ten hold 7.5% to 9%. The specimen sequenced was PBMCs. Every receptor here comes from a male donor in good health and CMV-seropositive. The CDR3 runs from the conserved cysteine through the conserved F or W. The D gene is left open where the match is weak. Expanded clones get a size class; other rows say once, few or many, or leave the size out.

d_gene	abundance	v_gene	j_gene	CDR3aa	CDR3nt
TRBD1	-	TRBV6-5	TRBJ2-4	CASSYSYRGNIQYF	TGTGCCAGCAGTTACTCATACAGGGGAAACATTCAGTACTTC
TRBD1	-	TRBV28	TRBJ1-1	CASSQSPQGARAFF	TGTGCCAGCAGTCAAAGCCCACAGGGGGCGCGAGCTTTCTTT
-	-	TRBV6-1	TRBJ2-5	CASSDLWGLKYF	TGTGCCAGCAGTGATTTATGGGGACTTAAGTACTTC
TRBD2	-	TRBV13	TRBJ2-1	CASIRRGGSYNEQFF	TGTGCCAGCATCCGACGGGGGGGCTCCTACAATGAGCAGTTCTTC
TRBD2	once	TRBV27	TRBJ2-7	CASSAGGGSIPYEQYF	TGTGCCAGCAGTGCGGGGGGCGGGAGTATCCCCTACGAGCAGTACTTC
TRBD1	-	TRBV18	TRBJ1-1	CASSGTGGGMNTEAFF	TGTGCCAGCTCAGGGACAGGGGGCGGAATGAACACTGAAGCTTTCTTT
-	-	TRBV7-6	TRBJ2-2	CASSLAGASRSNTGELFF	TGTGCCAGCAGCTTAGCGGGCGCCTCCCGTTCGAACACCGGGGAGCTGTTTTTT
-	-	TRBV4-1	TRBJ1-3	CASSLWSSAGNTIYF	TGCGCCAGCAGCCTCTGGAGCAGCGCTGGAAACACCATATATTTT
-	-	TRBV19	TRBJ2-7	CASSIGQDRNYEQYF	TGTGCCAGTAGTATAGGCCAAGACAGAAATTACGAGCAGTACTTC
-	-	TRBV30	TRBJ2-2	CAWSHRNTGELFF	TGTGCCTGGAGCCACAGGAACACCGGGGAGCTGTTTTTT
-	-	TRBV27	TRBJ2-7	CASSTGGTLYEQYF	TGTGCCAGTTCCACTGGCGGTACACTCTACGAGCAGTACTTC
TRBD2	-	TRBV7-2	TRBJ2-7	CASSRISGGNYEQYF	TGTGCCAGCAGCCGAATTAGCGGGGGGAACTACGAGCAGTACTTC
TRBD2	once	TRBV4-1	TRBJ2-1	CASSHPSGRAENEQFF	TGCGCCAGCAGCCACCCGAGCGGGAGGGCCGAGAATGAGCAGTTCTTC
-	-	TRBV28	TRBJ1-5	CASSFESRSNQPQHF	TGTGCCAGCAGTTTCGAGAGCCGATCCAATCAGCCCCAGCATTTT
TRBD2	-	TRBV10-1	TRBJ2-2	CASSWDYQGSNTGELFF	TGCGCCAGCAGCTGGGACTATCAAGGATCAAACACCGGGGAGCTGTTTTTT
-	-	TRBV9	TRBJ1-2	CASSAGLRFNYGYTF	TGTGCCAGCAGCGCGGGACTGAGGTTTAACTATGGCTACACCTTC
-	-	TRBV11-2	TRBJ1-2	CASSYEGYGYTF	TGTGCCAGCAGCTACGAGGGCTATGGCTACACCTTC
-	-	TRBV5-5	TRBJ1-5	CASSLWRDQPQHF	TGTGCCAGCAGCTTGTGGAGGGACCAGCCCCAGCATTTT
TRBD1	-	TRBV10-1	TRBJ2-7	CASSGDSFSPEQYF	TGCGCCAGCAGTGGGGACAGCTTTTCTCCCGAGCAGTACTTC
TRBD1	-	TRBV25-1	TRBJ2-7	CASSDRTTGGFYEQYF	TGTGCCAGCAGTGATCGAACGACAGGGGGCTTCTACGAGCAGTACTTC
TRBD1	-	TRBV2	TRBJ1-4	CASSEGQTTNEKLFF	TGTGCCAGCAGCGAGGGACAGACAACTAATGAAAAACTGTTTTTT
-	-	TRBV7-2	TRBJ2-3	CASSRWESDTQYF	TGTGCCAGCAGCCGTTGGGAGTCAGATACGCAGTATTTT
-	-	TRBV9	TRBJ1-1	CASSGGGLMNTEAFF	TGTGCCAGCAGCGGGGGAGGGTTAATGAACACTGAAGCTTTCTTT
-	-	TRBV29-1	TRBJ2-3	CSVKWGPDTQYF	TGCAGCGTGAAATGGGGCCCAGATACGCAGTATTTT
-	-	TRBV15	TRBJ2-7	CATSRPGAGEHEQYF	TGTGCCACCAGCAGACCCGGGGCAGGGGAGCACGAGCAGTACTTC
TRBD1	-	TRBV11-2	TRBJ2-2	CASSLGGQGIGELFF	TGTGCCAGCAGCTTAGGGGGACAGGGTATCGGGGAGCTGTTTTTT
TRBD1	-	TRBV7-2	TRBJ1-5	CASSLGTGNNQPQHF	TGTGCCAGCAGCTTAGGGACAGGGAACAATCAGCCCCAGCATTTT
TRBD1	-	TRBV6-5	TRBJ1-1	CASSPYRGQNTEAFF	TGTGCCAGCAGCCCTTACAGGGGGCAGAACACTGAAGCTTTCTTT
-	-	TRBV7-7	TRBJ2-5	CASSRTQGSEETQYF	TGTGCCAGCAGCCGGACTCAGGGGTCTGAAGAGACCCAGTACTTC
TRBD1	once	TRBV28	TRBJ1-5	CASSSHRGGGNQPQHF	TGTGCCAGCAGTTCTCACAGGGGAGGAGGCAATCAGCCCCAGCATTTT
-	-	TRBV29-1	TRBJ2-7	CSVRGWVSYEQYF	TGCAGCGTCAGAGGGTGGGTCTCCTACGAGCAGTACTTC
TRBD2	once	TRBV6-6	TRBJ2-1	CASSSSPSRLAGDEFF	TGTGCCAGCAGTTCCTCACCCTCAAGACTAGCGGGAGATGAGTTCTTC
TRBD2	-	TRBV5-4	TRBJ2-3	CASSFLAGGPSDTQYF	TGTGCCAGCAGCTTCTTAGCGGGAGGGCCCTCAGATACGCAGTATTTT
TRBD1	-	TRBV5-1	TRBJ1-1	CASGQGVGTEAFF	TGCGCCAGTGGACAGGGGGTAGGGACTGAAGCTTTCTTT
TRBD2	-	TRBV2	TRBJ2-7	CASSGTSGRAGYEQYF	TGTGCCAGCAGTGGGACTAGCGGGAGGGCGGGCTACGAGCAGTACTTC
-	-	TRBV28	TRBJ1-2	CASSLSVSWRNYGYTF	TGTGCCAGCAGTTTATCCGTTTCGTGGCGGAACTATGGCTACACCTTC
-	-	TRBV19	TRBJ2-1	CASSKQGRGYNEQFF	TGTGCCAGTAGCAAACAGGGAAGGGGATACAATGAGCAGTTCTTC
-	-	TRBV19	TRBJ1-4	CASSIRRAGEKLFF	TGTGCCAGTAGTATCAGGAGGGCAGGGGAAAAACTGTTTTTT
-	-	TRBV9	TRBJ2-1	CASSVVGGGNEQFF	TGTGCCAGCAGCGTAGTTGGGGGAGGCAATGAGCAGTTCTTC
-	-	TRBV7-2	TRBJ2-5	CASSLVPAAGQETQYF	TGTGCCAGCAGCTTAGTCCCCGCGGCGGGCCAAGAGACCCAGTACTTC
-	-	TRBV7-6	TRBJ1-1	CASSLDPGGDTEAFF	TGTGCCAGCAGCTTAGATCCGGGGGGCGACACTGAAGCTTTCTTT
TRBD1	-	TRBV9	TRBJ1-1	CASSASGTGTEAFF	TGTGCCAGCAGCGCTTCCGGGACAGGGACTGAAGCTTTCTTT
-	once	TRBV10-3	TRBJ2-7	CAISGGATYEQYF	TGTGCCATCAGTGGGGGAGCGACCTACGAGCAGTACTTC
TRBD1	-	TRBV18	TRBJ1-1	CASSPGTGTGEAFF	TGTGCCAGCTCACCCGGGACAGGGACGGGTGAAGCTTTCTTT
-	many	TRBV5-1	TRBJ1-4	CASGPLGTTNEKLFF	TGCGCCAGCGGTCCGCTCGGTACAACTAATGAAAAACTGTTTTTT
TRBD2	few	TRBV30	TRBJ2-7	CAWSVWRLAGDTYEQYF	TGTGCCTGGAGTGTCTGGCGGCTAGCGGGGGATACCTACGAGCAGTACTTC
TRBD1	few	TRBV7-6	TRBJ2-7	CASSIGTGGEQYF	TGTGCCAGCAGCATCGGGACAGGGGGCGAGCAGTACTTC
TRBD2	-	TRBV7-2	TRBJ2-7	CASSPGTSGPYEQYF	TGTGCCAGCAGCCCCGGGACTAGCGGACCCTACGAGCAGTACTTC